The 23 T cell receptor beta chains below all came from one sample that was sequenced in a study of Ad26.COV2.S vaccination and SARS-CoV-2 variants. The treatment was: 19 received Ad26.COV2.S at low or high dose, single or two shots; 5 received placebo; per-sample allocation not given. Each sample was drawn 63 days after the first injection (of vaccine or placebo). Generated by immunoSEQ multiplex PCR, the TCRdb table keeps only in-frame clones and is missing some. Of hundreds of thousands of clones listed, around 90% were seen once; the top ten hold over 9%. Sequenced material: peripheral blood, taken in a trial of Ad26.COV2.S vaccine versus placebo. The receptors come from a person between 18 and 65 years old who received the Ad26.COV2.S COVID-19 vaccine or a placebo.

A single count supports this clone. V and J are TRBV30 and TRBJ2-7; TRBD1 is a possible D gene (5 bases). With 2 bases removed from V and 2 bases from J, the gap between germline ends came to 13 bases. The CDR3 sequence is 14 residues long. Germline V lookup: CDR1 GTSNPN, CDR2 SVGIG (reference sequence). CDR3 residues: CAWSWAGKAYEQYF. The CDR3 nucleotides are TGTGCCTGGAGTTGGGCAGGGAAGGCCTACGAGCAGTACTTC.

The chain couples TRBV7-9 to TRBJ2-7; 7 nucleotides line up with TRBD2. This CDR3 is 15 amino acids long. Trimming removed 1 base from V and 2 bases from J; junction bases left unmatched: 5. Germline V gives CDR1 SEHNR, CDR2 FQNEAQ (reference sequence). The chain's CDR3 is CASSLGGGLPYEQYF. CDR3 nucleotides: TGTGCCAGCAGCTTAGGGGGAGGGCTTCCCTACGAGCAGTACTTC.

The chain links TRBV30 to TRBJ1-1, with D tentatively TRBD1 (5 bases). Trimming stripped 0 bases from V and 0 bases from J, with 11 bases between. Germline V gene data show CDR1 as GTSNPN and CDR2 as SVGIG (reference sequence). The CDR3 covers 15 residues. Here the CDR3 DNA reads TGTGCCTGGAGTGTACCGGGGGTAATGAACACTGAAGCTTTCTTT. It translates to CAWSVPGVMNTEAFF.

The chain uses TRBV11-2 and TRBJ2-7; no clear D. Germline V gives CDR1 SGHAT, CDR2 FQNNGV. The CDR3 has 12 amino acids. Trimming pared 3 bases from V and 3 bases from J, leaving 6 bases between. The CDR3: CASSLDLYEQYF. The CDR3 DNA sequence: TGTGCCAGCAGCTTGGACCTCTACGAGCAGTACTTC.

Here the CDR3 DNA reads TGTGCCAGCAGCTTCGACAGGGGGCAACTCAACACTGAAGCTTTCTTT. Protein sequence: CASSFDRGQLNTEAFF. V and J are TRBV5-5 and TRBJ1-1; TRBD1 aligns across 10 bases. The V and J ends lost 2 bases and 2 bases, in that order; junction bases with no gene match: 6. Germline CDR1 SGHKS, CDR2 YYEKEE (reference sequence). This CDR3 contains 16 residues. Drawing the rest from reference TRBV5-5 and TRBJ1-1, the complete variable domain is DAGVTQSPTHLIKTRGQQVTLRCSPISGHKSVSWYQQVLGQGPQFIFQYYEKEERGRGNFPDRFSARQFPNYSSELNVNALLLGDSALYLCASSFDRGQLNTEAFFGQGTRLTVV.

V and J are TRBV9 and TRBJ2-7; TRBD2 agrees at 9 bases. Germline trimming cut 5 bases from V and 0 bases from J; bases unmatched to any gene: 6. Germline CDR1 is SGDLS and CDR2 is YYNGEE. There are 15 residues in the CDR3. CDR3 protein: CASSPSGRSSYEQYF. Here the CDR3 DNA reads TGTGCCAGCAGTCCAAGCGGGAGGAGCTCCTACGAGCAGTACTTC.

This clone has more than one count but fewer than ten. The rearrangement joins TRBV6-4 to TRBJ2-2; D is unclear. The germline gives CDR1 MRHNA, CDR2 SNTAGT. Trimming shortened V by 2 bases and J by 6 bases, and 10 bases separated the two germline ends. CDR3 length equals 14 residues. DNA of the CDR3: TGTGCCAGCAGTGACAGGCTGGAGTCCGGGGAGCTGTTTTTT. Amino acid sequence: CASSDRLESGELFF.

The CDR3 region is CAWRRPGLLYGYTF. As DNA, the CDR3 is TGTGCCTGGAGGAGACCGGGACTCCTCTATGGCTACACCTTC. V is TRBV30 and J is TRBJ1-2; D is possibly TRBD1 (5 bases). V was trimmed by 3 bases and J by 4 bases, leaving 15 bases between them. Germline CDR1 GTSNPN, CDR2 SVGIG (reference sequence). CDR3 length equals 14 residues.

The CDR3 loop reads CAWSVGRAKGYTF. CDR3 nucleotides: TGTGCCTGGAGTGTAGGCAGGGCGAAGGGCTACACCTTC. The chain uses TRBV30 and TRBJ1-2; perhaps TRBD1 as D (5 bases). The germline V and J ends were trimmed by 0 bases and 8 bases, with 13 bases remaining between them. The CDR3 length is 13 residues. Germline CDR1 is GTSNPN and CDR2 is SVGIG (reference sequence). The variable domain in full, with the rest retrieved from reference TRBV30 and TRBJ1-2, is SQTIHQWPATLVQPVGSPLSLECTVEGTSNPNLYWYRQAAGRGLQLLFYSVGIGQISSEVPQNLSASRPQDRQFILSSKKLLLSDSGFYLCAWSVGRAKGYTFGSGTRLTVV.

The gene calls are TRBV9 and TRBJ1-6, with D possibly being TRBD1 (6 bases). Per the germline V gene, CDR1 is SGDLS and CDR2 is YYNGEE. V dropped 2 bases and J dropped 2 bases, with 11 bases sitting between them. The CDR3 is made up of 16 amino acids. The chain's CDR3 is CASSVAGAPYNSPLHF. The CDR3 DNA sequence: TGTGCCAGCAGCGTTGCAGGGGCGCCCTATAATTCACCCCTCCACTTT.

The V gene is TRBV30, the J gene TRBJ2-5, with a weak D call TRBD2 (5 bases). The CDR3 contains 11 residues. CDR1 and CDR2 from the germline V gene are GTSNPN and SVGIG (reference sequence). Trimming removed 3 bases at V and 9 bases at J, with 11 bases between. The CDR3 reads CAWSHPRAQYF. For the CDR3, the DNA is TGTGCCTGGAGCCACCCGAGGGCCCAGTACTTC.

The CDR3 sequence is CASSATGLPSGNTIYF. DNA for the CDR3: TGTGCCAGCAGCGCAACAGGCCTACCCTCTGGAAACACCATATATTTT. The chain is built from TRBV9 and TRBJ1-3; TRBD1 is a possible D gene (5 bases). The CDR3 loop spans 16 amino acids. Germline CDR1 is SGDLS and CDR2 is YYNGEE. V lost 3 bases and J lost 0, with 13 bases in between.

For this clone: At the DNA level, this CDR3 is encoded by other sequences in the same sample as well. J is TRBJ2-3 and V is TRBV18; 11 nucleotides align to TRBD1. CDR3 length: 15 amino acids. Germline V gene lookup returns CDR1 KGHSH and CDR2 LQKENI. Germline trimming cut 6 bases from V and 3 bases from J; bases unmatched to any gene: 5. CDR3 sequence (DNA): TGTGCCAGCTCCCCCGGGACAGGGGGGACAGATACGCAGTATTTT. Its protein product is CASSPGTGGTDTQYF.

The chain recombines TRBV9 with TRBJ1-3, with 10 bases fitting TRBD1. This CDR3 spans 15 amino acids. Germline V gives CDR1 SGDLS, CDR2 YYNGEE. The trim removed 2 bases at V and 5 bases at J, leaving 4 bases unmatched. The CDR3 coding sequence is TGTGCCAGCAGCGTGGGACAGGGGTGGAGAAACACCATATATTTT. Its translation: CASSVGQGWRNTIYF.

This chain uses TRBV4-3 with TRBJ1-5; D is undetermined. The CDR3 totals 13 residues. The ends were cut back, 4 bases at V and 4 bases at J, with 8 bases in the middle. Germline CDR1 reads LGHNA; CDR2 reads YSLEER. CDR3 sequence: CASSPVTNQPQHF. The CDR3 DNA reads TGCGCCAGCAGCCCTGTAACTAATCAGCCCCAGCATTTT.

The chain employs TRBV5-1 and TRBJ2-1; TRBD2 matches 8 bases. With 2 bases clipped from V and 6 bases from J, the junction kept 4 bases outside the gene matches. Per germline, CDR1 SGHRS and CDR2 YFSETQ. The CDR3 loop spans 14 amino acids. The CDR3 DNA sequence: TGCGCCAGCAGCTTCCGGGAGGGCCTCAATGAGCAGTTCTTC. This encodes CASSFREGLNEQFF.

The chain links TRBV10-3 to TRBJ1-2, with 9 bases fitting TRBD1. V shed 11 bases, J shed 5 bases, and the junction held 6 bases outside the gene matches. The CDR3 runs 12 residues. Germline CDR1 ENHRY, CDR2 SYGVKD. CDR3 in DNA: TGTGCCGCCCAACAGGGGGCGTATGGCTACACCTTC. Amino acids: CAAQQGAYGYTF.

CDR3 sequence (DNA): TGTGCCAGTAGTTCCACGAGGGCCAATGAGCAGTTCTTC. This codes for CASSSTRANEQFF. V gene TRBV19 combines with J gene TRBJ2-1; weak D call: TRBD2 (5 bases). Germline V gene data show CDR1 as LNHDA and CDR2 as SQIVND (reference sequence). The ends were cut back, 5 bases at V and 6 bases at J, with 11 bases in the middle. This CDR3 is 13 amino acids long.

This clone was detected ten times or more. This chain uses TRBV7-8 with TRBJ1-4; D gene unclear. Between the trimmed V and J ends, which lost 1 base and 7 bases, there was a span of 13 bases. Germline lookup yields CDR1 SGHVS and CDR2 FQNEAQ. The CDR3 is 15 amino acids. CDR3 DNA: TGTGCCAGCAGCTTAGGGTGGTCAGGAAGTGAAAAACTGTTTTTT. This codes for CASSLGWSGSEKLFF.

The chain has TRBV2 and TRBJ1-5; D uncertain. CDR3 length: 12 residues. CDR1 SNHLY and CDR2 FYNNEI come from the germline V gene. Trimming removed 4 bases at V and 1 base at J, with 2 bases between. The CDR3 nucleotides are TGTGCCAGCAGTGGGAGCAATCAGCCCCAGCATTTT. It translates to CASSGSNQPQHF.

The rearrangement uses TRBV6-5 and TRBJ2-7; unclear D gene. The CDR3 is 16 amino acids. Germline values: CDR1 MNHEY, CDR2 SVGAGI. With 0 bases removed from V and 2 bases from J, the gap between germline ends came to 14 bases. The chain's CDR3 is CASSYSTDLVTYEQYF. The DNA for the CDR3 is TGTGCCAGCAGTTACTCGACCGACCTTGTAACCTACGAGCAGTACTTC.

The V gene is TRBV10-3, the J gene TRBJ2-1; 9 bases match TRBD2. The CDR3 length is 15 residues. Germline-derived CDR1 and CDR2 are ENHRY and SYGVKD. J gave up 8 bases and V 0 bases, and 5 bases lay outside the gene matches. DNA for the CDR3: TGTGCCATCAGTGAGTCGGGCGGGAGGGCCTATGAGCAGTTCTTC. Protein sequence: CAISESGGRAYEQFF.

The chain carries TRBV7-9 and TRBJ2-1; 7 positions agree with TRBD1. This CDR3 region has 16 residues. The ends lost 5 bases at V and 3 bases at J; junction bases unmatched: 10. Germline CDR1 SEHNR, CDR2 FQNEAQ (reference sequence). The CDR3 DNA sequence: TGTGCCAGCAGCAGTATCCAGGGGACAGTCTACAATGAGCAGTTCTTC. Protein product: CASSSIQGTVYNEQFF.